A selection of T cell receptor beta chains follows, all from one sample in a study of cytomegalovirus exposure and HLA in healthy donors. This table comes from immunoSEQ multiplex PCR, and its TCRdb copy is limited to in-frame clones, with some not included. The sample lists approximately 160,000 clones, about 88% occurring once. Sequenced: PBMCs. These receptors were collected from a woman aged 18-29 years in good health and CMV-seropositive. The CDR3 runs from the conserved cysteine through the conserved F or W. D genes are given only for firm matches. Not every row has a clone size; where given, it reads once, few, many or a size class.

v_call: TRBV15; j_call: TRBJ1-1; d_call: NA; clone_size: NA; cdr3_aa: CATSRDEGSRGTEAFF; cdr3_nt: TGTGCCACCAGCAGAGATGAAGGTTCCCGGGGCACTGAAGCTTTCTTT
v_call: TRBV30; j_call: TRBJ2-1; d_call: TRBD1; clone_size: NA; cdr3_aa: CAWRDKTGGYTVSYNEQFF; cdr3_nt: TGTGCCTGGAGAGATAAGACAGGGGGATACACCGTCTCCTACAATGAGCAGTTCTTC
v_call: TRBV2; j_call: TRBJ1-5; d_call: NA; clone_size: few; cdr3_aa: CASSEGWGTNQPQHF; cdr3_nt: TGTGCCAGCAGTGAAGGATGGGGCACCAATCAGCCCCAGCATTTT
v_call: TRBV19; j_call: TRBJ2-5; d_call: TRBD2; clone_size: NA; cdr3_aa: CASSMGGRGTTQYF; cdr3_nt: TGTGCCAGTAGTATGGGGGGGAGGGGAACCACCCAGTACTTC
v_call: TRBV7-2; j_call: TRBJ2-3; d_call: NA; clone_size: NA; cdr3_aa: CASSILTDTQYF; cdr3_nt: TGTGCCAGCAGCATTCTTACAGATACGCAGTATTTT
v_call: TRBV19; j_call: TRBJ2-1; d_call: TRBD2; clone_size: NA; cdr3_aa: CASSNSLAGGMHEQFF; cdr3_nt: TGTGCCAGTAGCAATTCTCTAGCGGGAGGGATGCATGAGCAGTTCTTC
v_call: TRBV28; j_call: TRBJ2-1; d_call: TRBD2; clone_size: NA; cdr3_aa: CASSSFPPGGNNEQFF; cdr3_nt: TGTGCCAGCAGTTCCTTCCCCCCGGGAGGAAACAATGAGCAGTTCTTC
v_call: TRBV6-5; j_call: TRBJ2-2; d_call: TRBD2; clone_size: NA; cdr3_aa: CASSYSLAGAGELFF; cdr3_nt: TGTGCCAGCAGTTACTCGCTAGCGGGGGCCGGGGAGCTGTTTTTT
v_call: TRBV30; j_call: TRBJ1-5; d_call: NA; clone_size: few; cdr3_aa: CAWQTEGNQPQHF; cdr3_nt: TGTGCCTGGCAGACAGAGGGCAATCAGCCCCAGCATTTT
v_call: TRBV29-1; j_call: TRBJ1-4; d_call: NA; clone_size: NA; cdr3_aa: CSVAGAREKLFF; cdr3_nt: TGCAGCGTTGCAGGGGCACGGGAAAAACTGTTTTTT
v_call: TRBV12-5; j_call: TRBJ1-3; d_call: NA; clone_size: NA; cdr3_aa: CASGFGQTSSGNTIYF; cdr3_nt: TGTGCTAGTGGTTTCGGACAGACGAGCTCTGGAAACACCATATATTTT